The 26 T cell receptor beta chains presented below share a single source sample, sequenced in a study of cytomegalovirus exposure and HLA in healthy donors. It was with 60 Vbeta and 13 Jbeta primers that the PCR ran. Profiling relied on immunoSEQ multiplex PCR, and the TCRdb table lists in-frame clones only, not all of them. Among 100,000 to 150,000 clones, 60% to 85% were seen once, and the ten largest hold 5.5% to 8%. Sequenced sample: PBMCs. All receptors derive from a woman aged 40 to 50 in good health and CMV-seronegative.

The V gene is TRBV10-1, the J gene TRBJ2-7; D is possibly TRBD1 (7 bases). Germline loops: CDR1 WNHNN, CDR2 SYGVQD (reference sequence). CDR3 size: 13 residues. Deletions cut 6 bases from V and 2 bases from J, with 11 bases between. CDR3 loop: CASSDREAYEQYF. CDR3 DNA sequence: TGCGCCAGCAGCGACAGGGAGGCCTACGAGCAGTACTTC.

As for this clone: Relative to the germline gene, one junction end is altered; a read error may explain this. This chain links TRBV7-8 with TRBJ1-1; 7 positions match TRBD1. The CDR3 contains 18 residues. Looked up from germline, CDR1 is SGHVS and CDR2 is FQNEAQ. As DNA, the CDR3 is TGTGCCGGCAGCTTAGGATTCACAGGGGCCGATTCCGGCACTGAAGCTTTCTTT. Translated, it gives CAGSLGFTGADSGTEAFF. Full variable domain (missing parts from reference TRBV7-8 and TRBJ1-1): GAGVSQSPRYKVAKRGQDVALRCDPISGHVSLFWYQQALGQGPEFLTYFQNEAQLDKSGLPSDRFFAERPEGSVSTLKIQRTQQEDSAVYLCAGSLGFTGADSGTEAFFGQGTRLTVV.

The chain is built from TRBV10-3 and TRBJ2-3, with 10 nucleotides matching TRBD2. The germline V gene has CDR1 ENHRY and CDR2 SYGVKD. This CDR3 has 15 amino acids. Trimming at V came to 2 bases and at J to 3 bases, leaving 2 bases not matched to a gene. The CDR3, as DNA: TGTGCCATCAGTGAGCTAGCGGGAGTAACAGATACGCAGTATTTT. This codes for CAISELAGVTDTQYF.

The chain carries TRBV28 and TRBJ2-7; 14 nucleotides line up with TRBD2. This CDR3 is built from 19 residues. Germline lookup yields CDR1 MDHEN and CDR2 SYDVKM. Unmatched junction bases numbered 16, after V lost 6 bases and J lost 3 bases. The CDR3 nucleotides are TGTGCCAGCAGCATCAGGCCCGGACTAGCGGGAGGCGGTCTCTACGAGCAGTACTTC. It yields the protein CASSIRPGLAGGGLYEQYF.

This clone was picked up a small number of times. V gene TRBV7-9 combines with J gene TRBJ2-3, with 7 bases lining up with TRBD2. The CDR3 covers 14 residues. From germline, CDR1 is SEHNR and CDR2 FQNEAQ (reference sequence). V was pared by 5 bases and J by 4 bases, with 6 bases of the junction left unmatched. The CDR3 DNA sequence: TGTGCCAGCAGCAAAGAAGCGGGGTCAGATACGCAGTATTTT. It yields the protein CASSKEAGSDTQYF.

This sequence joins TRBV7-9 and TRBJ2-5; 8 bases match TRBD2. The germline V gene has CDR1 SEHNR and CDR2 FQNEAQ (reference sequence). V shed 5 bases, J shed 4 bases, and the junction held 15 bases outside the gene matches. This CDR3 is built from 17 residues. CDR3 residues: CASSQPPASGSLETQYF. The CDR3 DNA is TGTGCCAGCAGCCAACCCCCAGCTAGCGGGTCGTTAGAGACCCAGTACTTC.

V is TRBV10-3 and J is TRBJ2-3; a possible D gene is TRBD2 (6 bases). This CDR3 comprises 13 residues. V was trimmed by 10 bases and J by 2 bases, leaving 13 bases between them. CDR1 ENHRY and CDR2 SYGVKD come from the germline V gene. CDR3 protein: CATTTRDTDTQYF. CDR3 sequence (DNA): TGTGCCACGACGACTAGAGACACAGATACGCAGTATTTT.

Remarks on this clone: Other DNA sequences in this specimen translate into the identical CDR3. The gene calls are TRBV7-2 and TRBJ1-5; the D gene is possibly TRBD1 (6 bases). The V gene's germline CDR1 is SGHTA and CDR2 FQGNSA. This CDR3 spans 15 amino acids. V was clipped by 6 bases and J by 4 bases, with 16 bases between them. CDR3 loop: CASSYTGTVNQPQHF. DNA of the CDR3: TGTGCCAGCAGTTATACAGGGACGGTAAATCAGCCCCAGCATTTT.

This clone was seen a few times. CDR3 sequence: CASSFWDRVNTEAFF. The DNA of the CDR3 is TGTGCCAGCAGCTTTTGGGACAGGGTGAACACTGAAGCTTTCTTT. The chain carries TRBV7-9 and TRBJ1-1; 9 bases fit TRBD1. V lost 3 bases, J lost 0 bases, and 2 bases stayed unmatched. From germline, CDR1 is SEHNR and CDR2 FQNEAQ (reference sequence). The CDR3 covers 15 residues.

This chain uses TRBV6-6 with TRBJ2-7; weak D call: TRBD2 (6 bases). Between the trimmed V and J ends, which lost 6 bases and 3 bases, there was a span of 15 bases. This CDR3 is 14 amino acids long. CDR1 is MNHNY and CDR2 is SVGAGI in the germline V gene (reference sequence). The CDR3 loop is CASRQSGPFYEQYF. The CDR3 DNA follows: TGTGCCAGCAGACAAAGCGGGCCTTTCTACGAGCAGTACTTC.

This clone was seen once. This chain connects TRBV10-1 to TRBJ2-7; 7 bases match TRBD2. With 8 bases clipped from V and 0 bases from J, the junction kept 7 bases outside the gene matches. CDR1 WNHNN and CDR2 SYGVQD come from the germline V gene (reference sequence). This CDR3 region has 14 residues. CDR3 in amino acids: CASWGGPSSYEQYF. The CDR3, as DNA: TGCGCCAGCTGGGGGGGTCCTAGCTCCTACGAGCAGTACTTC.

The chain joins TRBV19 to TRBJ1-5, with 7 bases fitting TRBD1. J was trimmed by 6 bases and V by 8 bases; bases with no gene match: 4. Looked up from germline, CDR1 is LNHDA and CDR2 is SQIVND (reference sequence). CDR3 length equals 12 residues. CDR3 bases: TGTGCCAGTCGACAGGGAGGTCAGCCCCAGCATTTT. Encoded protein: CASRQGGQPQHF.

This chain links TRBV4-3 with TRBJ2-7, with D perhaps TRBD1 (5 bases). CDR3 length: 15 amino acids. The germline V gene has CDR1 LGHNA and CDR2 YSLEER. Trimming removed 0 bases at V and 4 bases at J, with 13 bases between. CDR3 bases: TGCGCCAGCAGCCAAGAGCCTGGGGCGCCATACGAGCAGTACTTC. This encodes CASSQEPGAPYEQYF.

V and J are TRBV5-1 and TRBJ1-2; 8 nucleotides agree with TRBD1. Unmatched junction bases numbered 9, after V lost 5 bases and J lost 3 bases. The CDR3 is 15 amino acids. The germline gives CDR1 SGHRS, CDR2 YFSETQ. The CDR3 nucleotides read TGCGCCAGCAGATCTGGGACAGGATTGGACTATGGCTACACCTTC. Its translation: CASRSGTGLDYGYTF.

The chain couples TRBV4-2 to TRBJ1-5, with D perhaps matching TRBD1 (5 bases). The CDR3 consists of 15 residues. The germline V gene has CDR1 LGHNA and CDR2 YNFKEQ. Trimming left V 2 bases short and J 5 bases short, with 13 bases between. The CDR3 sequence is CASSQSTGRHQPQHF. CDR3 coding DNA: TGTGCCAGCAGCCAATCAACAGGACGCCATCAGCCCCAGCATTTT.

The chain is built from TRBV15 and TRBJ1-2, with a weak D call TRBD1 (6 bases). Trimming pared 6 bases from V and 7 bases from J, leaving 21 bases between. CDR3 size: 15 residues. Germline assignment: CDR1 LNHNV and CDR2 YYDKDF (reference sequence). The CDR3 nucleotides read TGTGCCACCAGTGAATATAACAGGGTCCAAACTGGCTACACCTTC. It is translated as CATSEYNRVQTGYTF. The whole variable domain, filled in from reference TRBV15 and TRBJ1-2, reads DAMVIQNPRYQVTQFGKPVTLSCSQTLNHNVMYWYQQKSSQAPKLLFHYYDKDFNNEADTPDNFQSRRPNTSFCFLDIRSPGLGDTAMYLCATSEYNRVQTGYTFGSGTRLTVV.

The chain employs TRBV15 and TRBJ1-2; possibly TRBD1 for D (5 bases). The CDR3 sequence is 16 residues long. V was clipped by 1 base and J by 0 bases, with 12 bases between them. From germline, CDR1 is LNHNV and CDR2 YYDKDF (reference sequence). The CDR3 sequence is CATSRAGTGANYGYTF. CDR3 nucleotide sequence: TGTGCCACCAGCAGAGCTGGGACGGGAGCTAACTATGGCTACACCTTC.

The chain has TRBV27 and TRBJ2-7; 8 nucleotides agree with TRBD2. Germline trimming cut 4 bases from V and 3 bases from J; bases unmatched to any gene: 2. The germline gives CDR1 MNHEY, CDR2 SMNVEV (reference sequence). There are 13 residues in the CDR3. CDR3 DNA: TGTGCCAGCAGTTACAGCGGGAGCTACGAGCAGTACTTC. Its protein is CASSYSGSYEQYF.

V usage is TRBV6-5 and J usage is TRBJ1-6; D perhaps matches TRBD1 (5 bases). The CDR3 loop spans 16 amino acids. The ends were cut back, 0 bases at V and 3 bases at J, with 9 bases in the middle. Germline V gene lookup returns CDR1 MNHEY and CDR2 SVGAGI. Written as DNA, the CDR3 is TGTGCCAGCAGTTACTCAGACAGCATCTATAATTCACCCCTCCACTTT. This gives the protein CASSYSDSIYNSPLHF.

This chain joins TRBV19 and TRBJ2-7, with 10 bases fitting TRBD1. J lost 5 bases, V lost 3 bases, and 7 bases had no gene match. The length of the CDR3 is 15 residues. Per the germline V gene, CDR1 is LNHDA and CDR2 is SQIVND (reference sequence). The DNA of the CDR3 is TGTGCCAGTAGTATTATGGGACAGGGGAAAAACGAGCAGTACTTC. It encodes CASSIMGQGKNEQYF.

V and J are TRBV28 and TRBJ1-2; possible D gene TRBD1, 5 bases. The CDR3 is made up of 17 amino acids. Germline V gene data show CDR1 as MDHEN and CDR2 as SYDVKM. The V and J ends lost 5 bases and 2 bases respectively, with 21 bases between them. CDR3 nucleotide sequence: TGTGCCAGCAGTCCCCTCCCCTGGGAAGGGGCCAACTATGGCTACACCTTC. Translated: CASSPLPWEGANYGYTF.

This sequence joins TRBV4-3 and TRBJ2-1, with unresolved D. Trimming pared 0 bases from V and 5 bases from J, leaving 14 bases between. Germline values: CDR1 LGHNA, CDR2 YSLEER. This CDR3 is built from 16 residues. CDR3 nucleotide sequence: TGCGCCAGCAGCCAAGATATTGGGCAACCACACAATGAGCAGTTCTTC. It codes for CASSQDIGQPHNEQFF.

The chain uses TRBV30 and TRBJ1-4, with TRBD1 as a possible D gene (5 bases). Germline CDR1 GTSNPN, CDR2 SVGIG (reference sequence). Trimming took off 2 bases at V and 11 bases at J, with 21 bases between the two ends. The CDR3 contains 15 residues. The CDR3 DNA is TGTGCCTGGAGTCCCCCTGTGGACAAGCCAACTAAACTGTTTTTT. It codes for CAWSPPVDKPTKLFF.

The chain links TRBV7-2 to TRBJ2-3; TRBD2 matches at 10 bases. Looked up from germline, CDR1 is SGHTA and CDR2 is FQGNSA. This CDR3 spans 17 amino acids. V shed 0 bases, J shed 1 base, and the junction held 4 bases outside the gene matches. The CDR3 DNA follows: TGTGCCAGCAGCTTAGCCAGCGGGGGGGCTGGCACAGATACGCAGTATTTT. As protein: CASSLASGGAGTDTQYF.

This rearrangement joins TRBV28 to TRBJ2-7; 8 nucleotides align to TRBD1. V was clipped by 5 bases and J by 1 base; unmatched bases: 10. The germline gives CDR1 MDHEN, CDR2 SYDVKM. The CDR3 sequence is 16 residues long. The CDR3 is CASSTRQGKGSYEQYF. The CDR3 DNA sequence: TGTGCCAGCAGTACCCGACAGGGGAAGGGGTCCTACGAGCAGTACTTC. The entire variable domain, with the rest obtained from reference TRBV28 and TRBJ2-7, is as follows: DVKVTQSSRYLVKRTGEKVFLECVQDMDHENMFWYRQDPGLGLRLIYFSYDVKMKEKGDIPEGYSVSREKKERFSLILESASTNQTSMYLCASSTRQGKGSYEQYFGPGTRLTVT.

The V call is TRBV2, the J call TRBJ2-3; no firm D call. Germline V CDR1 and CDR2: SNHLY, FYNNEI. V was trimmed by 3 bases and J by 5 bases, leaving 9 bases between them. The CDR3 runs to 13 residues. The CDR3 sequence: CASSDMYGDTQYF. Here the CDR3 DNA reads TGTGCCAGCAGTGACATGTACGGAGATACGCAGTATTTT. Using reference TRBV2 and TRBJ2-3 for the parts outside the CDR3, the full variable domain is EPEVTQTPSHQVTQMGQEVILRCVPISNHLYFYWYRQILGQKVEFLVSFYNNEISEKSEIFDDQFSVERPDGSNFTLKIRSTKLEDSAMYFCASSDMYGDTQYFGPGTRLTVL.